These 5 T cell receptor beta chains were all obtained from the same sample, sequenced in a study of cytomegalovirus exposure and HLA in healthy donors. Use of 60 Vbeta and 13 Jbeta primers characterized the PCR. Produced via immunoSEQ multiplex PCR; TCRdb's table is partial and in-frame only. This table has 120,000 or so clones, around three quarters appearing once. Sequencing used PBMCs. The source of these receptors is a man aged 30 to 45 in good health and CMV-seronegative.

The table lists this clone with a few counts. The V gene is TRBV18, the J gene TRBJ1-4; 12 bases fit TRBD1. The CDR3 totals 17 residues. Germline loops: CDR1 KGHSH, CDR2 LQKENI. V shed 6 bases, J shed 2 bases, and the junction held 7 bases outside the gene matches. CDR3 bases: TGTGCCAGCTCCCCTCGGGACAGGGGGCGGACTAATGAAAAACTGTTTTTT. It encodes CASSPRDRGRTNEKLFF.

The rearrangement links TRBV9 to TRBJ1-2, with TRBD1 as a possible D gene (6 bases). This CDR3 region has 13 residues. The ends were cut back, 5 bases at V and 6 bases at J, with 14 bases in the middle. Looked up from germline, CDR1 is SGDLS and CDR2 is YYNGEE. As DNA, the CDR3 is TGTGCCAGCAGTCTAGCGGGGGGCGATGGCTACACCTTC. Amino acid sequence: CASSLAGGDGYTF.

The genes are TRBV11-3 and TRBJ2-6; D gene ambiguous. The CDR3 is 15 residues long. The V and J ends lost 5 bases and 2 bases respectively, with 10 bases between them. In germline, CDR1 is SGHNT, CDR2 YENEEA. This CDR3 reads CASSGAQAGANVLTF. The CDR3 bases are TGTGCCAGCAGCGGAGCCCAAGCTGGGGCCAACGTCCTGACTTTC.

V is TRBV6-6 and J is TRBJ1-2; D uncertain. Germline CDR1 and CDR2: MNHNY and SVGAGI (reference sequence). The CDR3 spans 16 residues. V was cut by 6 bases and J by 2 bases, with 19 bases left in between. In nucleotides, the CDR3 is TGTGCCAGCAGCCAACCGGGGAGGGTAGGAAACTATGGCTACACCTTC. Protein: CASSQPGRVGNYGYTF.

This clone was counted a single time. CDR3 coding DNA: TGTGCCAGCAGCAGAGGGACAGGGGGCAGTGGAAACACCATATATTTT. It translates to CASSRGTGGSGNTIYF. The chain couples TRBV7-7 to TRBJ1-3, with TRBD1 matching 12 bases. Germline values: CDR1 SSHAT, CDR2 FNYEAQ (reference sequence). The length of the CDR3 is 16 residues. Unmatched junction bases numbered 5, after V lost 5 bases and J lost 3 bases.